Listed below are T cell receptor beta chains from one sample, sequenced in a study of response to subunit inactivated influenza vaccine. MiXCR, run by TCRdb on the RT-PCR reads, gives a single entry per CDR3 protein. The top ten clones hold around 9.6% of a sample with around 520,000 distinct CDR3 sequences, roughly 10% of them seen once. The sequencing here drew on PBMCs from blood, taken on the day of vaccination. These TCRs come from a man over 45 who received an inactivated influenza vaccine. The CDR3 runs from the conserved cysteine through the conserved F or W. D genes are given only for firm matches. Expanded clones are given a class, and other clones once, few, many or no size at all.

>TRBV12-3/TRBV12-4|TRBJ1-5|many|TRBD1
TGTGCCAGCACCTTAGGCAGGGGGAGTCAGCCCCAGCATTTT
CASTLGRGSQPQHF
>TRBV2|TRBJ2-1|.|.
TGTGCCAGCAGCCAAGGTACAGACTACAATGAGCAGTTCTTC
CASSQGTDYNEQFF
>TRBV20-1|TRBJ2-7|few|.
TGCAGTGCTAGAGACATGACCACCCAAGGGGGGAAGCAGTACTTC
CSARDMTTQGGKQYF
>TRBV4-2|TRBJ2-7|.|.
TGTGCCAGCAGCCAAGCAAGCGGAAAAGGTCACTACGAGCAGTACTTC
CASSQASGKGHYEQYF
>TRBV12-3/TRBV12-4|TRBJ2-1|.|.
TGTGCCAGCAGTGTCAGGCGAAGCAATGAGCAGTTCTTC
CASSVRRSNEQFF
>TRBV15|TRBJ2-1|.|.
TGTGCCACCAGCAGAGATTACGGGAATGAGCAGTTCTTC
CATSRDYGNEQFF
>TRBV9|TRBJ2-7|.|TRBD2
TGTGCCAGCAGCGCGGGACTAGCGGGTGAATACGAGCAGTACTTC
CASSAGLAGEYEQYF
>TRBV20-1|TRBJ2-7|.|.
TGCAGTGCTAGTTGGGTCGGGAGAACCTCCTACGAGCAGTACTTC
CSASWVGRTSYEQYF
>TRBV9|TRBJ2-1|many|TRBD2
TGTGCCAGCAGCCCTCGACTAGCGGGATCCATCTCAGGAGATGAGCAGTTCTTC
CASSPRLAGSISGDEQFF
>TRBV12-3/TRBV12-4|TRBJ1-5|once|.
TGTGCCAGCAGTCCCAGGCGAACCGGGACTAGGGCCCAGCATTTT
CASSPRRTGTRAQHF